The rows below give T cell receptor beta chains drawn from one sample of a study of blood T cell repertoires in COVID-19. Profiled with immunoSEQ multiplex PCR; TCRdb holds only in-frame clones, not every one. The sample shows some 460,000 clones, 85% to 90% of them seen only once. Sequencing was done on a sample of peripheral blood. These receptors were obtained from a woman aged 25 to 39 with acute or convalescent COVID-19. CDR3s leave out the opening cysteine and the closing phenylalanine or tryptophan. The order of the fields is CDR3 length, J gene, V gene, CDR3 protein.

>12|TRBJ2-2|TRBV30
AWTPRDIAGELF
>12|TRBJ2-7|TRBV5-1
ASSLGGGIDEQY
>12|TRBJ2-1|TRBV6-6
ASSYSGTNNEQF
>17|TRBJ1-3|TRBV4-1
ASSPHPLTGISSGNTIY
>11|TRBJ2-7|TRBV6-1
ASSDWDRDEQY
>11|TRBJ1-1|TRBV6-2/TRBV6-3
ASSQQGPTEAF
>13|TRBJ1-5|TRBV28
ASSFSGGSNQPQH
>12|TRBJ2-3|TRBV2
ASSLVYSTDTQY
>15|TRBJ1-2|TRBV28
ASSLSGKRGRGDGYT
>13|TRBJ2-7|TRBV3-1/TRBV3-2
ASSQESTSSYEQY
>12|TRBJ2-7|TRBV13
ASSSAGTGGEQY
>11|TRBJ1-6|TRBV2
AGQSGGNSPLH
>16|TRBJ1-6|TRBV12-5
ASANQGQTSSYNSPLH
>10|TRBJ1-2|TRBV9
ASGSAGPGYT
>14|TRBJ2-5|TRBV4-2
ASSQGGGGGQETQY
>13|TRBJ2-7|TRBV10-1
ASSTGTGGNGEQY
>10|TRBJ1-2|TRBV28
ASTEQGYGYT
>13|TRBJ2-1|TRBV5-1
ASSLVQGDYNEQF
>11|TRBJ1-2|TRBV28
ASSPGQVDGYT
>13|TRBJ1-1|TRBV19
ASSPYPPGRGEAF
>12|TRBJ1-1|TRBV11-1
ASSLDRGNTEAF
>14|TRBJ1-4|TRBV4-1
ASSPIPGTTNEKLF
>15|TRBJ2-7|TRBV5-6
ASSLGPSRDRGYEQY
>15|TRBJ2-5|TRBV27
ASRPGGGAEFIATQY
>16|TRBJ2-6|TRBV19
ASTDRGRGGSGANVLT
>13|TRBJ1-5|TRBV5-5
ASSPTGAINQPQH
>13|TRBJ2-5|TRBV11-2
ASSLVVGRKETQY
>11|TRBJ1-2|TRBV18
ASSPDRGYGYT
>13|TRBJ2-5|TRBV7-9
ASSPRVQHQETQY
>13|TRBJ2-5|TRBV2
ASSEWGGTGETQY
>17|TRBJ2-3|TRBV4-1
ASSQGEASGPPASIMQY
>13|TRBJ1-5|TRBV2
ASSEGTVSNQPQH
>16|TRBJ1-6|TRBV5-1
ASTNLGTGGIMNSPLH
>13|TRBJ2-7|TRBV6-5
ASSYYTSGAYEQY
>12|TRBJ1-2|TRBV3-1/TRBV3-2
ASSQVAGPYGYT
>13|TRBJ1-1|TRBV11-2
ASSWTGPMNTEAF
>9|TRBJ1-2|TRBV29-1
SAWTGHGYT
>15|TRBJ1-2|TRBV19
ASSTIRDPGPFYGYT
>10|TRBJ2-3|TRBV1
TSSQDYRREY
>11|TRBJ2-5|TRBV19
ASSIAGAETQY
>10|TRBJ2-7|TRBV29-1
SGGEGVNEQY
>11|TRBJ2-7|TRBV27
ASSSGQHYEQY
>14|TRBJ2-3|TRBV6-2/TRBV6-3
ASSYSPGGPLDTQY
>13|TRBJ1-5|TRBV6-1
ASSEDRTDNQPQH
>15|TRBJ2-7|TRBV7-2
ASSLVRRQGDSYEQY
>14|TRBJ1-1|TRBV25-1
ASSELPRDRGDEAF
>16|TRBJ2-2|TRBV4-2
ASSQTIGLAMVTGELF
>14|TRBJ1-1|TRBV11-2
ASSLGQGNFNTEAF